The TCR beta chain under discussion was sequenced for a study of spatial heterogeneity in lung cancer. As for the study in general: Detection of beta-chain sequences consistently exceeded that of alpha-chain sequences. As counted in raw reads, each unique TCR and UMI combination appeared more than ten times on average.

In the library, each TCR cDNA molecule bore its own unique molecular identifier. TCRdb passed the 5' RACE reads through MiXCR, listing each CDR3 protein once. The sample includes under 15,000 distinct CDR3 sequences, approximately 15% of them seen just once. CDR1 and CDR2 (germline): LGHDT, YNNKEL (reference sequence). Trimming cost V 0 bases and J 5 bases; bases outside gene matches: 4. CDR3 length: 14 amino acids. As for time point: sample taken at primary tumor resection. Sequencing covered unsorted whole RNA taken from tumor, nontumor lung or frozen PBMC. Sequencing used PBMCs, obtained at surgery. The receptor was derived from a male donor with early-stage non-small cell lung cancer. V is TRBV3-1 and J is TRBJ2-7, with 7 bases aligning to TRBD2. The CDR3 loop reads CASSQERGWDEQYF. Written as DNA, the CDR3 is TGTGCCAGCAGCCAAGAGCGGGGGTGGGACGAGCAGTACTTC.